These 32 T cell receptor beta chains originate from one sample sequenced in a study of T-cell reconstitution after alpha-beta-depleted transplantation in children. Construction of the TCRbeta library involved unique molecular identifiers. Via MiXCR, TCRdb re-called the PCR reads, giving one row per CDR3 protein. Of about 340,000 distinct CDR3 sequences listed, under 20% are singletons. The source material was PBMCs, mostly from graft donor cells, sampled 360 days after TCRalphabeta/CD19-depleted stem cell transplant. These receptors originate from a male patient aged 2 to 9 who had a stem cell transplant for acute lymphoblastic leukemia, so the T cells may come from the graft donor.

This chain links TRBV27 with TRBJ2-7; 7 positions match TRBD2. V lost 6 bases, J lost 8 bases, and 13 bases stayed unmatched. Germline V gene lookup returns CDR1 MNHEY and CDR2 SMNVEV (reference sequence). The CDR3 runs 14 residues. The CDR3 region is CASRVHGLGVKQYF. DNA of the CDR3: TGTGCCAGCAGGGTACACGGACTAGGGGTTAAGCAGTACTTC.

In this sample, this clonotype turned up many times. CDR3 amino acids: CASRTSGRAYEQYF. The CDR3 DNA reads TGTGCCAGCAGAACTTCGGGACGTGCCTACGAGCAGTACTTC. The chain is built from TRBV6-2 or TRBV6-3 and TRBJ2-7, with D tentatively TRBD1 or TRBD2 (5 bases each). CDR1 is MNHEY and CDR2 is SVGEGT in the germline V gene. V lost 6 bases, J lost 2 bases, and 14 bases lay in between. The CDR3 has 14 amino acids.

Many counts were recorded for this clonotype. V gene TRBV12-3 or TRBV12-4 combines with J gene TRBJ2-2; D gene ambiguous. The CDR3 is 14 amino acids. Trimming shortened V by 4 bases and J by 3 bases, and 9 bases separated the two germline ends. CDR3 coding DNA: TGTGCCAGCAGTTACGGCAGTCACACCGGGGAGCTGTTTTTT. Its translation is CASSYGSHTGELFF.

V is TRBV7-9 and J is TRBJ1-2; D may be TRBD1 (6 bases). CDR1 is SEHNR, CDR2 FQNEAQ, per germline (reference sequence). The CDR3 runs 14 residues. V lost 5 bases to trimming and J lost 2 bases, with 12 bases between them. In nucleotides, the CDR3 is TGTGCCAGCAGCGCCGCAGGGGAGAACTATGGCTACACCTTC. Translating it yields CASSAAGENYGYTF.

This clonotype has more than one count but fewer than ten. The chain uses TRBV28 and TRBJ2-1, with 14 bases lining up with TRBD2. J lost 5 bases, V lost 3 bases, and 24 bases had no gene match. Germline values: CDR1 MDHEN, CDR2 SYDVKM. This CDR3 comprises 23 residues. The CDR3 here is CASSFSTGTSGSFHTAPHNEQFF. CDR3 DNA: TGTGCCAGCAGTTTCTCTACCGGGACTAGCGGGAGTTTTCACACAGCCCCCCACAATGAGCAGTTCTTC.

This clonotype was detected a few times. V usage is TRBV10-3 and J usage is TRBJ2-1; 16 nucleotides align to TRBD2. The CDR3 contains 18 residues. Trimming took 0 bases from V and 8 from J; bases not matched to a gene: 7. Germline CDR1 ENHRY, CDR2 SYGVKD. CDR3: CAISESGTSGRATDEQFF. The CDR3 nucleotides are TGTGCCATCAGTGAGTCCGGGACTAGCGGGAGGGCCACAGATGAGCAGTTCTTC.

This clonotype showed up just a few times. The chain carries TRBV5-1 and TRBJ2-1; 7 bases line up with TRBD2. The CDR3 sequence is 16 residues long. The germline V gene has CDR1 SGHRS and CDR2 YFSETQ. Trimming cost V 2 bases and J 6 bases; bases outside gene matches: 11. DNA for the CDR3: TGCGCCAGCAGCTTCTATAGCGGGTCCGTGGGCAATGAGCAGTTCTTC. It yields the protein CASSFYSGSVGNEQFF. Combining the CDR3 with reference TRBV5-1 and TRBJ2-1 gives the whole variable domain KAGVTQTPRYLIKTRGQQVTLSCSPISGHRSVSWYQQTPGQGLQFLFEYFSETQRNKGNFPGRFSGRQFSNSRSEMNVSTLELGDSALYLCASSFYSGSVGNEQFFGPGTRLTVL.

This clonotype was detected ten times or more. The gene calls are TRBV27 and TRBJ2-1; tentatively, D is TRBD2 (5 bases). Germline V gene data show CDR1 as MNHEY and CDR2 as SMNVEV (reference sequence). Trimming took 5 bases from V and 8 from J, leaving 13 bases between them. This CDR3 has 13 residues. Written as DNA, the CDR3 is TGTGCCAGCAGTGGCGGGCCGGGCTATGAGCAGTTCTTC. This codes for CASSGGPGYEQFF.

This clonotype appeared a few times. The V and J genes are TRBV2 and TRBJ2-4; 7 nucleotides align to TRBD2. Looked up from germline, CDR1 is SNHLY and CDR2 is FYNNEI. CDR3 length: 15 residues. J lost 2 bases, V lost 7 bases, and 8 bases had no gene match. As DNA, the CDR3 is TGTGCCAGCAAAGGTGGGAGGGCGACCAAAAACATTCAGTACTTC. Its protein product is CASKGGRATKNIQYF. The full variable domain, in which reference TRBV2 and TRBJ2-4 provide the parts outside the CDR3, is EPEVTQTPSHQVTQMGQEVILRCVPISNHLYFYWYRQILGQKVEFLVSFYNNEISEKSEIFDDQFSVERPDGSNFTLKIRSTKLEDSAMYFCASKGGRATKNIQYFGAGTRLSVL.

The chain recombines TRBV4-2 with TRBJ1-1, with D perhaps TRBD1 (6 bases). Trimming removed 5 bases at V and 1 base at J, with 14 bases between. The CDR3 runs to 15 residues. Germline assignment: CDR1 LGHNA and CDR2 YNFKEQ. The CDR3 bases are TGTGCCAGCAGCACCGGGACAACCTCGAACACTGAAGCTTTCTTT. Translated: CASSTGTTSNTEAFF.

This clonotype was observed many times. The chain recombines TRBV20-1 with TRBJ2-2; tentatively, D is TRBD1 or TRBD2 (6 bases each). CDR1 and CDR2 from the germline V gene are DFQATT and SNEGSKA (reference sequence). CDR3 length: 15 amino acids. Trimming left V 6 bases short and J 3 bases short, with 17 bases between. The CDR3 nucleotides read TGCAGTGCCGCTCCCGGGGGCTCATACACCGGGGAGCTGTTTTTT. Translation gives CSAAPGGSYTGELFF.

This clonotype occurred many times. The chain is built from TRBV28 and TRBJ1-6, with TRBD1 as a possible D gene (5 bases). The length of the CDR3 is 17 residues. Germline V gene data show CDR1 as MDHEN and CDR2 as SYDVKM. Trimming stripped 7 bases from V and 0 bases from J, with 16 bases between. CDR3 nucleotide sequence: TGTGCCAGCACCCCCGCGACGGGGGGCTCCTATAATTCACCCCTCCACTTT. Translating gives CASTPATGGSYNSPLHF. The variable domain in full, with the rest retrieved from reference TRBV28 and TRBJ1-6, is DVKVTQSSRYLVKRTGEKVFLECVQDMDHENMFWYRQDPGLGLRLIYFSYDVKMKEKGDIPEGYSVSREKKERFSLILESASTNQTSMYLCASTPATGGSYNSPLHFGNGTRLTVT.

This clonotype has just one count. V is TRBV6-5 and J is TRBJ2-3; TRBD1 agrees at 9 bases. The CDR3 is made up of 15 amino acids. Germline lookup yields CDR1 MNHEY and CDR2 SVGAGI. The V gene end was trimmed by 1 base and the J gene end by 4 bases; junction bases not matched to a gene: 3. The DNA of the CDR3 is TGTGCCAGCAGTTACTTTCGGACAGGGGCAGATACGCAGTATTTT. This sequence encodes CASSYFRTGADTQYF.

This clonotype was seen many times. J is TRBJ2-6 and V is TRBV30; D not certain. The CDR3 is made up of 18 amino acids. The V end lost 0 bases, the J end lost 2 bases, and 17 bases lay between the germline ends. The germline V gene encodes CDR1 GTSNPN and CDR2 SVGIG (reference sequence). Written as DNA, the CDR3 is TGTGCCTGGAGTGTGGCCAGGCTGGGGTGGACTGGGGCCAACGTCCTGACTTTC. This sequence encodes CAWSVARLGWTGANVLTF.

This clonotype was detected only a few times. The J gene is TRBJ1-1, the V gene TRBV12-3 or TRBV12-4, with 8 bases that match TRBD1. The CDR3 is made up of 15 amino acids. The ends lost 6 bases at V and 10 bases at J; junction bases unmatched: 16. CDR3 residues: CASSDQGAGTVGAFF. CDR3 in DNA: TGTGCCAGCAGCGATCAGGGGGCAGGCACTGTTGGAGCTTTCTTT.

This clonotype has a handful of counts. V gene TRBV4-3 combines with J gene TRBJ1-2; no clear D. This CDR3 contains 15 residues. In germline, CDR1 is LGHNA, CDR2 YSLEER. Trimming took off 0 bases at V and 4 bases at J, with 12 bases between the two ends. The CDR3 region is CASSQDWATLYGYTF. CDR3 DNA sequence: TGCGCCAGCAGCCAAGATTGGGCGACCCTCTATGGCTACACCTTC.

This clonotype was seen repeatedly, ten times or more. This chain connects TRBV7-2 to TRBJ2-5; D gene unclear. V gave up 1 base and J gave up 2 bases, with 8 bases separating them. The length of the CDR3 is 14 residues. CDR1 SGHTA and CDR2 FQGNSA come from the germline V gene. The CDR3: CASSLVWGQETQYF. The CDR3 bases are TGTGCCAGCAGCTTAGTTTGGGGACAAGAGACCCAGTACTTC.

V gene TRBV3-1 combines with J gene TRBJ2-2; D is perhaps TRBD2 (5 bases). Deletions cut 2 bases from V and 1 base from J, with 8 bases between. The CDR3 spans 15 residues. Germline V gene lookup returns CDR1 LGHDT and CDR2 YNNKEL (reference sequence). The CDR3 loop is CASSQTSGNTGELFF. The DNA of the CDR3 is TGTGCCAGCAGCCAAACCAGCGGGAACACCGGGGAGCTGTTTTTT.

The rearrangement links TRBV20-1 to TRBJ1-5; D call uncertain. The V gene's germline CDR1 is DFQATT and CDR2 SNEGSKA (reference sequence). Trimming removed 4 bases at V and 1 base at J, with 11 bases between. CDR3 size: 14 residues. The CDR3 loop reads CSATRRRSNQPQHF. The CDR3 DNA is TGCAGTGCTACCCGCCGGAGAAGCAATCAGCCCCAGCATTTT.

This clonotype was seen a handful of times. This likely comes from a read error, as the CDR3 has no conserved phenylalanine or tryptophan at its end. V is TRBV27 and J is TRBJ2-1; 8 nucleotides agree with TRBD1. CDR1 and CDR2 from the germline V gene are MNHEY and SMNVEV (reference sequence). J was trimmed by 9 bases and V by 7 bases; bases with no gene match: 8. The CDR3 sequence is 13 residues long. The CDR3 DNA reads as TGTGCCAGCACTCTCGGACAGGGCGGTGAGCAGTTCCTC. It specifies CASTLGQGGEQFL.

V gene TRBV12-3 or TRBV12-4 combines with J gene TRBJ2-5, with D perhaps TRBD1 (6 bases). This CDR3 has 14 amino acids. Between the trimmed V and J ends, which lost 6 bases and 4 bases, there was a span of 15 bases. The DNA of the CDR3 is TGTGCCAGCAGCCCCGTAGGGGGTGGAGAGACCCAGTACTTC. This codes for CASSPVGGGETQYF.

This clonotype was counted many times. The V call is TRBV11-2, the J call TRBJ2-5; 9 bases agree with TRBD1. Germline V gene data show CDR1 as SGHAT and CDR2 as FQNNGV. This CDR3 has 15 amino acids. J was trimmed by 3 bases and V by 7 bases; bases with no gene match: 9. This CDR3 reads CASTSGTGNKETQYF. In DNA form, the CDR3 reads TGTGCCAGCACCTCCGGGACAGGGAATAAAGAGACCCAGTACTTC.

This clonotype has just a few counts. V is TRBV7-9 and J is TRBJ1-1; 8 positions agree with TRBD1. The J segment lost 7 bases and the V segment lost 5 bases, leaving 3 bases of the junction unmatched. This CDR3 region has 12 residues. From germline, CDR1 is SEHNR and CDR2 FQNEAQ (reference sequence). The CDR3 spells CASSLGQGEAFF. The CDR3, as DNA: TGTGCCAGCAGCCTAGGACAGGGTGAAGCTTTCTTT. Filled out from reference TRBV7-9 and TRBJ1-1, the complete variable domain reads DTGVSQNPRHKITKRGQNVTFRCDPISEHNRLYWYRQTLGQGPEFLTYFQNEAQLEKSRLLSDRFSAERPKGSFSTLEIQRTEQGDSAMYLCASSLGQGEAFFGQGTRLTVV.

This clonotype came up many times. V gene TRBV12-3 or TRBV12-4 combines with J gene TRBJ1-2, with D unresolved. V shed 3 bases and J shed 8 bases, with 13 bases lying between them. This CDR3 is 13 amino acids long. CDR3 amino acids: CASSFRRPAGYTF. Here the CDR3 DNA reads TGTGCCAGCAGTTTCAGGAGGCCAGCCGGCTACACCTTC.

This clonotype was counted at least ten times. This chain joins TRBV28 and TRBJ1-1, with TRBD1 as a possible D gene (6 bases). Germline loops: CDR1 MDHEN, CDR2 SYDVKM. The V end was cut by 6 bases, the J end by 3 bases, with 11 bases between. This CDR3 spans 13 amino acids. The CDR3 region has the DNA TGTGCCAGCAGACCCGACAGGTACACTGAAGCTTTCTTT. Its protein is CASRPDRYTEAFF.

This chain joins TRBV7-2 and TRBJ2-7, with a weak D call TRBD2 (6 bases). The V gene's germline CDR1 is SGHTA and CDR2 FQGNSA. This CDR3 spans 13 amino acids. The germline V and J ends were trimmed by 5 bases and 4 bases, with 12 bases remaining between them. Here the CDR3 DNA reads TGTGCCAGCAGCCGAATGACTAGTTACGAGCAGTACTTC. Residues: CASSRMTSYEQYF.

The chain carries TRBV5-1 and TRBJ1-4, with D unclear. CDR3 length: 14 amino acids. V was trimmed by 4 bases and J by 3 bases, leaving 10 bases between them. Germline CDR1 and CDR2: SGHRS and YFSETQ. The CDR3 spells CASSTDGSNEKLFF. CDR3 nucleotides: TGCGCCAGCAGCACGGACGGATCTAATGAAAAACTGTTTTTT.

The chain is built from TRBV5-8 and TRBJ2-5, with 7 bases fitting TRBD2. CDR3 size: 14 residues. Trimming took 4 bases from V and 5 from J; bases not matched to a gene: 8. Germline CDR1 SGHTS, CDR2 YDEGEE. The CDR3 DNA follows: TGTGCCAGCAGCGTCTGGACTAGGCGGGAGACCCAGTACTTC. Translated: CASSVWTRRETQYF.

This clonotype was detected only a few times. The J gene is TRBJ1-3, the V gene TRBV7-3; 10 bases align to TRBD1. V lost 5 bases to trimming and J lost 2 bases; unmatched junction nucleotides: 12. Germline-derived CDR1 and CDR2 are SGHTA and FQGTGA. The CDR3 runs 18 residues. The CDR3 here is CASSLRPPGQGAGNTIYF. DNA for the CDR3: TGTGCCAGCAGCCTACGTCCTCCCGGACAGGGGGCTGGAAACACCATATATTTT.

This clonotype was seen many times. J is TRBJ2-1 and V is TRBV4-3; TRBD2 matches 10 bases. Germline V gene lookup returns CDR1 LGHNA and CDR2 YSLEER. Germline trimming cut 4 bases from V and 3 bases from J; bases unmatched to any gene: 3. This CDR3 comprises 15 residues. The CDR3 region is CASSRGLANYNEQFF. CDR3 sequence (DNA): TGCGCCAGCAGCCGGGGACTAGCGAACTACAATGAGCAGTTCTTC.

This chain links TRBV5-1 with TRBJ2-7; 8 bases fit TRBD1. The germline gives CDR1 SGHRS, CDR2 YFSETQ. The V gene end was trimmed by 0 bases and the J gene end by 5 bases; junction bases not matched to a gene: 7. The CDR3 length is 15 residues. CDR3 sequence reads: CASSLVDRGWNEQYF. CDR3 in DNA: TGCGCCAGCAGCTTGGTAGACAGGGGCTGGAACGAGCAGTACTTC.

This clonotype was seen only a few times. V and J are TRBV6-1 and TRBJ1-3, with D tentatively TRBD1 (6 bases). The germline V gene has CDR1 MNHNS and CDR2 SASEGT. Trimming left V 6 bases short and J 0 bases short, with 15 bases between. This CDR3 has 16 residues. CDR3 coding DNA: TGTGCCAGCAGCCGAGGGACACCTTTCTCTGGAAACACCATATATTTT. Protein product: CASSRGTPFSGNTIYF.